A single sample is the source of the 16 T cell receptor beta chains below, sequenced in a study of blood T cell repertoires in COVID-19. Generated by immunoSEQ multiplex PCR, the TCRdb table keeps only in-frame clones and is missing some. The data contain 100,000 to 120,000 clones, about 76% of them singletons. Material for sequencing was peripheral blood. These TCRs come from a man aged 80 or over with acute or convalescent COVID-19.

This chain connects TRBV10-3 to TRBJ1-2; 10 nucleotides line up with TRBD1. Germline CDR1 is ENHRY and CDR2 is SYGVKD. The CDR3 runs to 14 residues. The trim removed 2 bases at V and 5 bases at J, leaving 2 bases unmatched. CDR3 residues: CAISERDRGYGYTF. The CDR3 region has the DNA TGTGCCATCAGTGAGAGGGACAGGGGATATGGCTACACCTTC.

This clone was seen just once. The genes are TRBV7-3 and TRBJ1-2; weak D call: TRBD1 (6 bases). Looked up from germline, CDR1 is SGHTA and CDR2 is FQGTGA. The CDR3 length is 15 residues. V lost 5 bases, J lost 6 bases, and 19 bases lay in between. The CDR3 here is CASSPDSSNYDGYTF. The CDR3, as DNA: TGTGCCAGCAGCCCGGACAGTTCTAACTATGATGGCTACACCTTC. Supplemented by reference TRBV7-3 and TRBJ1-2, the full variable domain reads GAGVSQTPSNKVTEKGKYVELRCDPISGHTALYWYRQSLGQGPEFLIYFQGTGAADDSGLPNDRFFAVRPEGSVSTLKIQRTERGDSAVYLCASSPDSSNYDGYTFGSGTRLTVV.

V gene TRBV18 combines with J gene TRBJ1-1; D is possibly TRBD1 (5 bases). Trimming took 4 bases from V and 2 from J, leaving 11 bases between them. Germline CDR1 reads KGHSH; CDR2 reads LQKENI. The CDR3 has 14 amino acids. The CDR3 DNA follows: TGTGCCAGCTCACTTAAGACAGAAAACACTGAAGCTTTCTTT. Translated, it gives CASSLKTENTEAFF. Combining the CDR3 with reference TRBV18 and TRBJ1-1 gives the whole variable domain NAGVMQNPRHLVRRRGQEARLRCSPMKGHSHVYWYRQLPEEGLKFMVYLQKENIIDESGMPKERFSAEFPKEGPSILRIQQVVRGDSAAYFCASSLKTENTEAFFGQGTRLTVV.

V and J are TRBV7-8 and TRBJ1-1; no firm D call. CDR1 is SGHVS, CDR2 FQNEAQ, per germline. With 3 bases removed from V and 2 bases from J, the gap between germline ends came to 10 bases. The CDR3 runs to 14 residues. The CDR3 loop is CASSFSLTNTEAFF. In DNA form, the CDR3 reads TGTGCCAGCAGCTTCTCTCTGACTAACACTGAAGCTTTCTTT. The full variable domain, its missing parts supplied by reference TRBV7-8 and TRBJ1-1, is GAGVSQSPRYKVAKRGQDVALRCDPISGHVSLFWYQQALGQGPEFLTYFQNEAQLDKSGLPSDRFFAERPEGSVSTLKIQRTQQEDSAVYLCASSFSLTNTEAFFGQGTRLTVV.

The chain employs TRBV10-3 and TRBJ2-3, with 14 bases identical to TRBD2. This CDR3 is built from 18 residues. Germline CDR1 reads ENHRY; CDR2 reads SYGVKD. V dropped 2 bases and J dropped 3; count of bases not matched to a gene: 7. The CDR3 spells CAISEGRLAGGSTDTQYF. The CDR3 DNA is TGTGCCATCAGTGAGGGGAGACTAGCGGGAGGGAGTACAGATACGCAGTATTTT.

The chain has TRBV7-9 and TRBJ1-1, with a possible D match to TRBD1 (6 bases). The CDR3 covers 13 residues. Trimming took 5 bases from V and 1 from J, leaving 8 bases between them. Germline-derived CDR1 and CDR2 are SEHNR and FQNEAQ (reference sequence). The CDR3 spells CASSPGQNTEAFF. DNA for the CDR3: TGTGCCAGCAGCCCGGGACAGAACACTGAAGCTTTCTTT.

The chain uses TRBV5-1 and TRBJ2-3; TRBD2 aligns across 9 bases. The ends lost 4 bases at V and 6 bases at J; junction bases unmatched: 9. Germline V gene sequence: CDR1 SGHRS, CDR2 YFSETQ. This CDR3 contains 15 residues. The CDR3 loop reads CASSGGRGTSDTQYF. The CDR3 nucleotides read TGCGCCAGCAGCGGGGGGCGAGGGACTAGCGATACGCAGTATTTT.

The chain joins TRBV5-1 to TRBJ2-4, with D tentatively TRBD1 (6 bases). CDR3 length: 13 residues. Germline lookup yields CDR1 SGHRS and CDR2 YFSETQ. The ends were cut back, 8 bases at V and 6 bases at J, with 15 bases in the middle. CDR3 coding DNA: TGCGCCAGTACTGAACAGGGTGGAAACATTCAGTACTTC. Residues: CASTEQGGNIQYF.

The chain combines TRBV5-1 with TRBJ2-7; a weak D match, TRBD1 (5 bases). The V and J ends lost 2 bases and 3 bases respectively, with 15 bases between them. The CDR3 runs to 15 residues. Germline-derived CDR1 and CDR2 are SGHRS and YFSETQ. The CDR3 DNA sequence: TGCGCCAGCAGCTTCTCGCAGGGTGTGAGCTACGAGCAGTACTTC. This sequence encodes CASSFSQGVSYEQYF.

CDR3 loop: CASSSQGGVNTEAFF. The CDR3 coding sequence is TGTGCCAGCAGTTCCCAGGGAGGCGTGAACACTGAAGCTTTCTTT. V usage is TRBV6-5 and J usage is TRBJ1-1; TRBD1 might be the D (5 bases). Trimming took off 4 bases at V and 0 bases at J, with 12 bases between the two ends. This CDR3 is 15 amino acids long. Germline V lookup: CDR1 MNHEY, CDR2 SVGAGI.

There are a few counts of this clone. The gene calls are TRBV29-1 and TRBJ1-5, with D unclear. Germline V CDR1 and CDR2: SQVTM, ANQGSEA. The CDR3 runs 13 residues. Deletions cut 1 base from V and 6 bases from J, with 10 bases between. This chain's CDR3 is CSVEGAPGQPQHF. In DNA form, the CDR3 reads TGCAGCGTTGAAGGTGCACCCGGTCAGCCCCAGCATTTT.

The chain joins TRBV3-1 (or the pseudogene TRBV3-2) to TRBJ2-1; D unclear. The V end lost 4 bases, the J end lost 1 base, and 5 bases lay between the germline ends. Germline V lookup: CDR1 LGHDT, CDR2 YNNKEL (reference sequence). This CDR3 region has 13 residues. The DNA for the CDR3 is TGTGCCAGCAGCCCCGGGTCCTACAATGAGCAGTTCTTC. Translating gives CASSPGSYNEQFF.

This clone was seen only once. The chain employs TRBV19 and TRBJ1-2; TRBD1 might be the D (5 bases). The CDR3 covers 13 residues. The V gene's germline CDR1 is LNHDA and CDR2 SQIVND (reference sequence). The germline V and J ends were trimmed by 8 bases and 4 bases, with 14 bases remaining between them. CDR3 loop: CASSFRQIYGYTF. The CDR3, as DNA: TGTGCCAGTTCATTCCGACAGATCTATGGCTACACCTTC.

This chain uses TRBV27 with TRBJ2-6; tentatively, D is TRBD2 (5 bases). This CDR3 spans 15 amino acids. Germline V lookup: CDR1 MNHEY, CDR2 SMNVEV (reference sequence). Trimming left V 4 bases short and J 2 bases short, with 9 bases between. The CDR3 DNA reads as TGTGCCAGCAGTTCTCCGGGAACTGGGGCCAACGTCCTGACTTTC. It yields the protein CASSSPGTGANVLTF. Full variable domain (outside the CDR3, taken from reference TRBV27 and TRBJ2-6): EAQVTQNPRYLITVTGKKLTVTCSQNMNHEYMSWYRQDPGLGLRQIYYSMNVEVTDKGDVPEGYKVSRKEKRNFPLILESPSPNQTSLYFCASSSPGTGANVLTFGAGSRLTVL.

The chain couples TRBV10-3 to TRBJ2-7; TRBD2 matches 14 bases. The J segment lost 5 bases and the V segment lost 10 bases, leaving 13 bases of the junction unmatched. This CDR3 has 16 residues. Germline V gene sequence: CDR1 ENHRY, CDR2 SYGVKD. The CDR3 nucleotides are TGTGCCACCCAACGAGGGGGACTAGCGGGAGACAACGAGCAGTACTTC. Its protein is CATQRGGLAGDNEQYF.

This clone turned up a few times. This sample includes further DNA sequences coding for the same CDR3. The chain uses TRBV7-2 and TRBJ1-5; D not certain. This CDR3 comprises 13 residues. Per germline, CDR1 SGHTA and CDR2 FQGNSA. Trimming pared 2 bases from V and 4 bases from J, leaving 6 bases between. The CDR3 DNA is TGTGCCAGCAGCTTAACACAGAATCAGCCCCAGCATTTT. Translated: CASSLTQNQPQHF. Drawing the rest from reference TRBV7-2 and TRBJ1-5, the complete variable domain is GAGVSQSPSNKVTEKGKDVELRCDPISGHTALYWYRQSLGQGLEFLIYFQGNSAPDKSGLPSDRFSAERTGGSVSTLTIQRTQQEDSAVYLCASSLTQNQPQHFGDGTRLSIL.